This TCR beta chain was obtained from a study of blood T cells in healthy people across ages (dated by TCRdb to about 2015). Background for the entire study: In model experiments, template switching captured roughly one uniquely barcoded TCR beta cDNA molecule for every two T cells. The study measured age-related changes in TCR beta repertoire diversity using deep sequencing normalized with unique cDNA molecular identifiers. The donors were split into four age groups: young (average around 17 years), middle-aged (about 40), aged (roughly 60) and long-lived (approximately 80). To avoid experimental bias, donors of different ages were distributed randomly across sequencing lanes. Two additional independent replicas of 1 million unique cDNA reads from the same blood draw were analyzed for two donors (one aged 18 to 30 and one aged 80 or older). Results the study describes overall, beyond this receptor: Estimates of total diversity based on one million sequenced T cells were considered lower bounds and underestimates. As age increased, observed TCR beta diversity per million T cells dropped in a roughly linear way, and a significant reduction was already evident by age around 41. Compared with the aged group, more naive CD4+ T cells, fewer expanded clones and increased TCR diversity were shown by the long-lived group, suggesting age selection. There was a strong correlation between observed TCR beta diversity and the percentage of naive T cells measured by flow cytometry. Conclusive comparison of naive and antigen-experienced compartments was prevented by the profiling of bulk unsorted PBMCs. The CMV infection status of donors was not known, potentially confounding age-related changes in expanded clonotypes.

For this clonotype: The specificity of this receptor is unknown. No base-level quality is on record; no much larger clone is a single base apart.

The CDR3 starts with the cysteine, ends with the phenylalanine, and has 15 residues. This entry keeps only the CDR3 DNA: 45 bases, framed from base 1. Trimming removed 2 bases from V and 0 bases from J, leaving 12 bases between the germline ends. The germline V gene encodes CDR1 SGHRS and CDR2 YFSETQ. The donors were roughly 38 Caucasian individuals from Russia, aged roughly 6 to 90 years, who were systemically healthy. Each donor gave approximately 10 milliliters of peripheral blood, collected into EDTA-treated Vacutainer tubes. PBMCs were isolated by Ficoll-Paque density-gradient centrifugation, with at least 7 million obtained per sample. Trizol reagent was used to extract total RNA from the PBMCs, yielding at least 5.5 micrograms per sample. Naive CD45RAhigh/CD27high T cell percentages were measured by flow cytometry on a PBMC aliquot from every donor. Library construction relied on 5' RACE. The listed sequencing device is Illumina HiSeq 2500. The second PCR ran for roughly 6 to 11 cycles and used a J-beta primer mix along with a sample-barcoded 5' primer. A unique molecular identifier was introduced onto each TCR beta cDNA molecule by a template-switch 5' adaptor carrying 12 random nucleotides. Each sample yielded at least 3 million CDR3-containing paired-end reads. First-strand cDNA synthesis was performed from all RNA using the Mint cDNA synthesis kit, with priming by a TRBC-specific oligonucleotide. Following uracil-DNA glycosylase treatment, a first 18-cycle PCR with universal primers M1SS and BC2_uni_R was performed on all cDNA. The original pipeline was this. Normalization of each sample was performed by random selection of 1 million high-quality reads, each carrying a distinct molecular identifier. Instead of being binned into consensus sequences, reads that shared molecular identifiers were thrown out. MiTCR, run with a Q25 quality threshold and the strictest error-elimination algorithm, handled CDR3 identification, clonotype clustering and error correction. A nonparametric unseen species model with Euler transformation was used to estimate a lower bound on total TCR beta diversity. TCRdb took the public reads, trimmed them with fastp at Q25, ran MiXCR for clone calling and kept in-frame beta chains. Each entry merges the rows of one CDR3 protein and shows their most common DNA and genes. What appears here as the V and J calls and clone size reflects TCRdb's work, not the paper's. A total of fewer than 800,000 distinct CDR3 sequences appear in this sample, around 32% of them only once. Of the sample, over 15% is held by the ten largest clones.

The V gene is TRBV5-1 and the J gene is TRBJ2-7; the D gene assignment is perhaps TRBD1 or TRBD2, with each matching 5 bases. The sequenced sample consisted of blood. This sequence was found in a woman of 80 years or more in good health. Donor details come from another sample of the same person, matched by shared clones. The CDR3 sequence is CASSLLGDLSYEQYF. The nucleotide sequence is given as TGCGCCAGCAGCTTACTGGGGGACCTCTCCTACGAGCAGTACTTC.